This T cell receptor beta chain was observed in a study of technical replicates of blood from a few donors. Generated by immunoSEQ multiplex PCR, the TCRdb table keeps only in-frame clones and is missing some. The sample contains about 76,000 clones, 80% to 90% of which appear only once. Trimming pared 1 base from V and 5 bases from J, leaving 11 bases between. This CDR3 comprises 15 residues. The germline V gene has CDR1 LGHNA and CDR2 YNFKEQ. The origin of this receptor is a human donor in good health. Some clones in this sample may be carry-over from other donors' samples. The sample taken for sequencing was PBMCs. This sequence joins TRBV4-2 and TRBJ2-2; TRBD2 is a possible D gene (7 bases). The CDR3 region has the DNA TGTGCCAGCAGCCAAGTCGCGGGGGCGACCGGGGAGCTGTTTTTT. Its protein product is CASSQVAGATGELFF.